One and the same sample provided the 17 T cell receptor beta chains below, sequenced in a study of OX40 agonist ivuxolimab in advanced cancers. Sequenced by immunoSEQ multiplex PCR; TCRdb stores in-frame clones only, minus some. The data contain around 60,000 clones, roughly 87% of them singletons. The material was CD4+ or CD8+ T cells sorted from blood, obtained in a trial of the OX40 agonist ivuxolimab. The receptors shown here come from an adult with an advanced solid tumor such as melanoma, head and neck, liver or kidney cancer.

The V gene is TRBV29-1, the J gene TRBJ2-1; D possibly corresponds to TRBD2 (6 bases). Deletions cut 4 bases from V and 0 bases from J, with 13 bases between. Germline-derived CDR1 and CDR2 are SQVTM and ANQGSEA. The length of the CDR3 is 15 residues. DNA of the CDR3: TGCAGCGTTGGGACTATCGGAAGCTCCTACAATGAGCAGTTCTTC. Protein product: CSVGTIGSSYNEQFF.

This rearrangement joins TRBV4-1 to TRBJ1-4, with no clear D. Trimming took off 1 base at V and 14 bases at J, with 8 bases between the two ends. The CDR3 has 11 amino acids. Germline V gene lookup returns CDR1 MGHRA and CDR2 YSYEKL. This CDR3 is CASSQGVPLFF. For the CDR3, the DNA is TGCGCCAGCAGCCAAGGGGTTCCTCTGTTTTTT.

This clone was detected a few times. The chain combines TRBV30 with TRBJ1-1; D remains unclear. This CDR3 is 13 amino acids long. CDR1 is GTSNPN and CDR2 is SVGIG in the germline V gene (reference sequence). The germline V and J ends were trimmed by 0 bases and 6 bases, with 11 bases remaining between them. This CDR3 reads CAWSVRDYAEAFF. The CDR3 nucleotides read TGTGCCTGGAGTGTTAGGGATTACGCTGAAGCTTTCTTT.

The rearrangement links TRBV13 to TRBJ2-3; possibly TRBD2 for D (6 bases). This CDR3 contains 15 residues. Trimming pared 2 bases from V and 2 bases from J, leaving 11 bases between. Germline V CDR1 and CDR2: PRHDT, FYEKMQ (reference sequence). DNA of the CDR3: TGTGCCAGCAGCTTAATAGCGGAACTCACAGATACGCAGTATTTT. It specifies CASSLIAELTDTQYF.

The chain links TRBV2 to TRBJ2-7; D not resolved. The germline V gene encodes CDR1 SNHLY and CDR2 FYNNEI. This CDR3 region has 13 residues. The V gene lost 8 bases and the J gene lost 3 bases, with 14 bases spanning the gap. The CDR3 nucleotides are TGTGCCAGCCATTCCTTCAACTTCTACGAGCAGTACTTC. The encoded protein is CASHSFNFYEQYF.

Comment on this clone: The junction does not match germline at one end; this may be a read error. The V call is TRBV7-9, the J call TRBJ2-2; D perhaps matches TRBD2 (5 bases). Germline-derived CDR1 and CDR2 are SEHNR and FQNEAQ (reference sequence). The CDR3 totals 15 residues. This CDR3 reads CASSLADGVTGELFF. CDR3 DNA: TGTGCCAGCAGCCTAGCTGACGGGGTCACCGGGGAGCTGTTTTTT. The entire variable domain, with the rest obtained from reference TRBV7-9 and TRBJ2-2, is as follows: DTGVSQNPRHKITKRGQNVTFRCDPISEHNRLYWYRQTLGQGPEFLTYFQNEAQLEKSRLLSDRFSAERPKGSFSTLEIQRTEQGDSAMYLCASSLADGVTGELFFGEGSRLTVL.

The CDR3 reads CASSIGDTEAFF. In nucleotides, the CDR3 is TGTGCCAGCAGTATAGGGGACACTGAAGCTTTCTTT. This chain uses TRBV6-5 with TRBJ1-1; D perhaps matches TRBD1 (5 bases). Germline V gene lookup returns CDR1 MNHEY and CDR2 SVGAGI. The CDR3 is 12 amino acids. V dropped 5 bases and J dropped 3 bases, with 7 bases sitting between them.

This sequence joins TRBV2 and TRBJ2-7; tentative D call: TRBD1 (5 bases). The CDR3 sequence is 11 residues long. Germline CDR1 SNHLY, CDR2 FYNNEI. The V and J ends lost 8 bases and 3 bases respectively, with 8 bases between them. The CDR3 spells CASGDSYEQYF. The CDR3 bases are TGTGCCAGCGGAGACAGCTACGAGCAGTACTTC.

The CDR3 sequence is CARGTQALREGVHEQYF. The CDR3, as DNA: TGCGCCAGAGGGACGCAGGCGTTGCGGGAGGGTGTCCACGAGCAGTACTTC. The V gene is TRBV10-1, the J gene TRBJ2-7, with TRBD2 matching over 9 bases. From germline, CDR1 is WNHNN and CDR2 SYGVQD (reference sequence). The CDR3 spans 17 residues. V trimming: 9 bases; J trimming: 5 bases; junction bases outside the gene matches: 20.

The chain joins TRBV18 to TRBJ2-7; TRBD2 matches at 8 bases. CDR1 KGHSH and CDR2 LQKENI come from the germline V gene. V shed 5 bases, J shed 3 bases, and the junction held 9 bases outside the gene matches. The CDR3 runs to 15 residues. The CDR3 loop is CASSDGRAGVYEQYF. The CDR3 DNA is TGTGCCAGCTCAGACGGCCGAGCGGGAGTCTACGAGCAGTACTTC.

This clone occurred a few times. The rearrangement links TRBV11-3 to TRBJ2-1; tentatively, D is TRBD2 (5 bases). The germline V and J ends were trimmed by 5 bases and 11 bases, with 13 bases remaining between them. Germline values: CDR1 SGHNT, CDR2 YENEEA. The CDR3 covers 12 residues. CDR3 loop: CASSREDWKQFF. The CDR3 bases are TGTGCCAGCAGCCGCGAGGACTGGAAGCAGTTCTTC.

The chain recombines TRBV6-5 with TRBJ1-1; 8 nucleotides agree with TRBD1. The CDR3 totals 15 residues. J lost 5 bases, V lost 5 bases, and 10 bases had no gene match. Per germline, CDR1 MNHEY and CDR2 SVGAGI. The CDR3 DNA reads as TGTGCCAGCAGTACCCCAGGGGGCGAAAGTACTGAAGCTTTCTTT. The encoded protein is CASSTPGGESTEAFF.

This chain joins TRBV7-9 and TRBJ2-7; a weak D match, TRBD1 (5 bases). The CDR3 consists of 14 residues. V was trimmed by 1 base and J by 1 base, leaving 8 bases between them. CDR1 SEHNR and CDR2 FQNEAQ come from the germline V gene (reference sequence). The CDR3 DNA reads as TGTGCCAGCAGCTTAGTCAGGGATTCCTACGAGCAGTACTTC. Protein: CASSLVRDSYEQYF. The full variable domain, rest sourced from reference TRBV7-9 and TRBJ2-7, is DTGVSQNPRHKITKRGQNVTFRCDPISEHNRLYWYRQTLGQGPEFLTYFQNEAQLEKSRLLSDRFSAERPKGSFSTLEIQRTEQGDSAMYLCASSLVRDSYEQYFGPGTRLTVT.

This clone occurred a few times. The CDR3 DNA follows: TGCGCCAGCAGCTTGGCCTCTGGGGCCACCGGGGAGCTGTTTTTT. Residues: CASSLASGATGELFF. This chain connects TRBV5-1 to TRBJ2-2; maybe TRBD1 (5 bases). In germline, CDR1 is SGHRS, CDR2 YFSETQ. V was pared by 0 bases and J by 4 bases, with 10 bases between. There are 15 residues in the CDR3. Together with reference TRBV5-1 and TRBJ2-2, the CDR3 gives the full variable domain: KAGVTQTPRYLIKTRGQQVTLSCSPISGHRSVSWYQQTPGQGLQFLFEYFSETQRNKGNFPGRFSGRQFSNSRSEMNVSTLELGDSALYLCASSLASGATGELFFGEGSRLTVL.

The chain couples TRBV9 to TRBJ1-5; 8 bases agree with TRBD1. This CDR3 spans 14 amino acids. Germline CDR1 reads SGDLS; CDR2 reads YYNGEE. Trimming at V came to 3 bases and at J to 6 bases, leaving 5 bases not matched to a gene. The CDR3 nucleotides are TGTGCCAGCAGCGGCAGGGGGCAAGGTCAGCCCCAGCATTTT. Amino acids: CASSGRGQGQPQHF.

Turning to this clone: The junction shows a germline mismatch at one end, possibly a read error. This rearrangement joins TRBV15 to TRBJ2-7; a possible D gene is TRBD1 (6 bases). CDR1 and CDR2 (germline): LNHNV, YYDKDF (reference sequence). The CDR3 contains 13 residues. This CDR3 reads CATSGDRSYEQYF. The DNA of the CDR3 is TGTGCCACCAGCGGAGACAGGTCCTACGAGCAGTACTTC.

The chain carries TRBV27 and TRBJ2-3, with TRBD1 matching over 10 bases. This CDR3 comprises 14 residues. With V trimmed by 4 bases and J by 4 bases, 2 bases remained unmatched. CDR1 is MNHEY, CDR2 SMNVEV, per germline (reference sequence). CDR3 nucleotides: TGTGCCAGCAGTTCGGACAGGGGGGCAGATACGCAGTATTTT. This codes for CASSSDRGADTQYF.